This T cell receptor beta chain was sequenced in a study of blood T cell repertoires in COVID-19. In the study overall: Collection of acute and convalescent COVID-19 samples took place in the United States, Italy and Spain. PBMCs, B-cell-depleted T cells, or T cells provided the cDNA or gDNA that made up the material.

The V gene lost 4 bases and the J gene lost 6 bases, with 7 bases spanning the gap. CDR1 and CDR2 (germline): SGHDT, YYEEEE. The CDR3 extends over 11 amino acids. In the authors' methods: Reference gene primers were amplified, and this amplification served to estimate nucleated cell counts. Generated by immunoSEQ multiplex PCR, the TCRdb table keeps only in-frame clones and is missing some. That table gives V, J and clone size, and the DNA gave D and trimming. The table lists about 140,000 clones, more than 75% of them singletons. Sequencing used peripheral blood. The receptor comes from an elderly man with acute or convalescent COVID-19. The rearrangement links TRBV5-6 to TRBJ1-1, with D maybe TRBD1 (5 bases). The CDR3 nucleotides are TGTGCCAGCAGCCGCAGGGCTGAAGCTTTCTTT. This sequence encodes CASSRRAEAFF.